Sequencing of this T cell receptor (beta chain) was carried out in a study of tumor-infiltrating lymphocytes in primary liver carcinoma. Study background: Productive TCRbeta read counts per sample ran from roughly 3.5 to 7 million and were similar across tissue types. Study-wide findings and caveats: Lower overlap was observed for tumor-adjacent and tumor-blood pairs relative to tumor region pairs.

The CDR3 contains 15 residues. Per germline, CDR1 WSHSY and CDR2 SAAADI. Extraction of RNA together with DNA used roughly 19-32 mg of unsorted bulk tissue. Surgeons resected the patients' primary liver carcinomas. Using a constant-region primer together with ProtoScript II reverse transcriptase, TCR beta cDNA was made from about 500 ng of total RNA. Generation of the TCR beta libraries relied on three nested multiplex PCR rounds using slightly modified ARM-PCR. A C-beta reverse primer was combined with TRBV1-TRBV30 forward primers in the first two PCR rounds, and each round had approximately 9 cycles. TCRdb reprocessed the multiplex PCR reads via MiXCR and lists one record per CDR3 protein. The table shows some 95,000 distinct CDR3 sequences, with about 70% occurring only once. This clonotype has a single count. What it binds is not known. One end of the junction does not line up with germline, which may come from a read error.

V is TRBV10-2 and J is TRBJ2-1; D is ambiguous. Sequencing was carried out using tumor-adjacent normal liver tissue. The sequence came from a man in his forties with primary liver carcinoma and hepatitis B virus infection. The CDR3 DNA sequence: TGCGCCAGCAGTGAGTGGCGGCCCCCTTCCAATGTGCAGTTCTTC. Translated: CASSEWRPPSNVQFF.